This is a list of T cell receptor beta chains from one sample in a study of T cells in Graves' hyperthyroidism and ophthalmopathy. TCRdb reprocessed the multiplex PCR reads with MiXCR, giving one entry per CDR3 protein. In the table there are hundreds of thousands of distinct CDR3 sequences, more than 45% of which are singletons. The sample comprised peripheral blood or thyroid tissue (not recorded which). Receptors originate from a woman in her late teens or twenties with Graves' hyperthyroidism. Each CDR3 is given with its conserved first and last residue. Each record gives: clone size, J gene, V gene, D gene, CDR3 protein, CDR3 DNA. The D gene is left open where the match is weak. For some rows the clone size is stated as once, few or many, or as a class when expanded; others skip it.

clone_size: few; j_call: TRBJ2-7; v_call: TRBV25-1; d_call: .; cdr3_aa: CASRTLKGYGEQYF; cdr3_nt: TGTGCCAGCAGGACGCTTAAGGGATACGGCGAGCAGTACTTC
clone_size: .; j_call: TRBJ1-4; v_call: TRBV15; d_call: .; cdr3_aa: CATSRGQDVKLFF; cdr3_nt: TGTGCCACCAGCAGAGGACAGGATGTTAAACTGTTTTTT
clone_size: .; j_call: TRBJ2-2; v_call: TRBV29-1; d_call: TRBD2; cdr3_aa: CSVALAGVNTGELFF; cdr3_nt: TGCAGCGTTGCCCTAGCGGGAGTCAACACCGGGGAGCTGTTTTTT
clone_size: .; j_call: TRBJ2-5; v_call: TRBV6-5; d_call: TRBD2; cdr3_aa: CASITGLAGVRVETQYF; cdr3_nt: TGTGCCAGCATTACGGGACTAGCGGGAGTTCGGGTGGAGACCCAGTACTTC
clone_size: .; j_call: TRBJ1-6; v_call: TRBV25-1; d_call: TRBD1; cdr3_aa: CASSLQDRSSYNSPLHF; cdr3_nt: TGTGCCAGCAGCTTGCAGGACAGGAGCTCCTATAATTCACCCCTCCACTTT
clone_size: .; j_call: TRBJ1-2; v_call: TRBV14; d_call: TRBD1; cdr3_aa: CASPDRGRWDYGYTF; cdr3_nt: TGTGCCAGCCCGGACAGGGGGCGTTGGGACTATGGCTACACCTTC
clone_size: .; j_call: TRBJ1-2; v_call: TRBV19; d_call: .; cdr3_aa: CAWSVPPGNYGYTF; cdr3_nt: TGTGCCTGGAGTGTTCCCCCGGGGAACTATGGCTACACCTTC
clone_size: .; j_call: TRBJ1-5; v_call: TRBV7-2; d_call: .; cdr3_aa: CASSLGRGKDLYSNQPQHF; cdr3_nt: TGTGCCAGCAGCTTAGGGCGGGGGAAAGACCTTTATAGCAATCAGCCCCAGCATTTT
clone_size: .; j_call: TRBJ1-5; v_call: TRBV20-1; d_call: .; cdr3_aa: CSAGAGQGPQHF; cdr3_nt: TGCAGTGCAGGGGCCGGTCAAGGGCCCCAGCATTTT
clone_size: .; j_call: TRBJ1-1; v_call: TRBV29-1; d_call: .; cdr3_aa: CGVEGGGTEAFF; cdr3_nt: TGCGGCGTTGAAGGAGGTGGCACTGAAGCTTTCTTT
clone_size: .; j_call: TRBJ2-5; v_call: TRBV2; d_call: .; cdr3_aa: CASSLYEGGQETQYF; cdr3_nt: TGTGCCAGCAGTTTATATGAGGGCGGGCAAGAGACCCAGTACTTC
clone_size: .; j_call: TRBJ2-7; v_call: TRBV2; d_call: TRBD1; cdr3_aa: CASVETGNEQYF; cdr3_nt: TGTGCCAGCGTCGAGACAGGGAACGAGCAGTACTTC
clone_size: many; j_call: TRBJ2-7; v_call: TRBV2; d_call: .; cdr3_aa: CASSGTDHYEQYF; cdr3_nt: TGTGCCAGCAGTGGTACCGACCACTACGAGCAGTACTTC
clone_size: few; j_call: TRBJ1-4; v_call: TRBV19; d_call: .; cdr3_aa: CASSKTGPKLFF; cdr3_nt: TGTGCCAGTAGCAAAACAGGGCCCAAACTGTTTTTT
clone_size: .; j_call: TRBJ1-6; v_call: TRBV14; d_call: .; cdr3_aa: CASSRSANSPLHF; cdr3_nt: TGTGCCAGCAGCCGAAGCGCCAATTCACCCCTCCACTTT
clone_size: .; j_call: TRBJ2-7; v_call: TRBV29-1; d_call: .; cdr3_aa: CSVDMQGSDEQYF; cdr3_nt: TGCAGCGTTGATATGCAGGGTAGCGACGAGCAGTACTTC
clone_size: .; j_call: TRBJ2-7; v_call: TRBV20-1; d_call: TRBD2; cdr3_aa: CSAWPRTGGSYEQYF; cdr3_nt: TGCAGTGCTTGGCCTCGGACGGGAGGCTCCTACGAGCAGTACTTC
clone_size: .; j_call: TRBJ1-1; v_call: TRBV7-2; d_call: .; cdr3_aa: CASSHPGGTEAFF; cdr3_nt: TGTGCCAGCAGCCATCCCGGGGGTACTGAAGCTTTCTTT
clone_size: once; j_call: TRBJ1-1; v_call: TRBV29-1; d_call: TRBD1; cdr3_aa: CSHDTGGKTEAFF; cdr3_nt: TGCAGCCACGATACAGGGGGCAAGACTGAAGCTTTCTTT
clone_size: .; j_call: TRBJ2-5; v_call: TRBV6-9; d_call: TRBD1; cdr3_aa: CASSLFRGRQETQYF; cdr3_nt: TGTGCCAGCAGCTTATTTAGGGGGCGGCAAGAGACCCAGTACTTC
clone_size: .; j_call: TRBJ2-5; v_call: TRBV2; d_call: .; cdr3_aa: CASSEASAQYF; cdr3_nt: TGTGCCAGCAGTGAAGCGTCGGCCCAGTACTTC
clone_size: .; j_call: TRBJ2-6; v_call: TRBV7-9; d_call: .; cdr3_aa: CASSPDTGGAGANVLTF; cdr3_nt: TGTGCCAGCAGCCCTGACACCGGGGGCGCTGGGGCCAACGTCCTGACTTTC
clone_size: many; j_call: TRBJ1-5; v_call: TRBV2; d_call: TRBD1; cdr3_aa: CASSRQGSQPQHF; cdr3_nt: TGTGCCAGCAGTCGACAGGGAAGTCAGCCCCAGCATTTT
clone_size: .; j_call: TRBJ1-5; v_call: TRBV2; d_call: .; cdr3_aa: CASSYSGSGRWNQPQHF; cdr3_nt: TGTGCCAGCAGTTACTCCGGTTCGGGACGATGGAATCAGCCCCAGCATTTT
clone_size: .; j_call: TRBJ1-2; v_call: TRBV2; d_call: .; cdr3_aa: CASSEHSSLGYGYTF; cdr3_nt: TGTGCCAGCAGTGAACACAGCAGCTTGGGTTATGGCTACACCTTC
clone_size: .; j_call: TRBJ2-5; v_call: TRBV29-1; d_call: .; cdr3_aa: CSASCREGGTDTQYF; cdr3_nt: TGCAGCGCCTCGTGCCGGGAGGGAGGGACAGATACGCAGTACTTC
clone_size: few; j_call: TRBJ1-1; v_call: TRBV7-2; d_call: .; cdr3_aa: CASSRARGTEAFF; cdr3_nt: TGTGCCAGCAGCCGTGCGAGGGGAACTGAAGCTTTCTTT
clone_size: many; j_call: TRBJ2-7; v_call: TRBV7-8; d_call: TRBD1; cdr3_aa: CASSRTGTGYEQYF; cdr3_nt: TGTGCCAGCAGCAGAACCGGGACAGGATACGAGCAGTACTTC
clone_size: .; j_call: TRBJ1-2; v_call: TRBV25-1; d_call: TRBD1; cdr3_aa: CASRRPSGQGARDGYTF; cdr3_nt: TGTGCCAGTAGACGCCCTTCAGGACAGGGGGCACGAGATGGCTACACCTTC
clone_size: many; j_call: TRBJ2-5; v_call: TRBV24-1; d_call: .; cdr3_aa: CAVSRQVGETQYF; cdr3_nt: TGTGCCGTGAGTCGACAGGTCGGGGAGACCCAGTACTTC
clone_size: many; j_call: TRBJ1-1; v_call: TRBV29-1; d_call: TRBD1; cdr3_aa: CSTTGTGVTEAFF; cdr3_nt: TGCAGCACAACCGGGACAGGGGTGACTGAAGCTTTCTTT
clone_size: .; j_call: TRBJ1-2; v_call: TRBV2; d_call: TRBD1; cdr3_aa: CASTGTDYNYGYTF; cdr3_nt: TGTGCCAGCACCGGGACAGACTATAACTATGGCTACACCTTC
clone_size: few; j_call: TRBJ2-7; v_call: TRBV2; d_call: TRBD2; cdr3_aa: CASSPAGRRLSYEQYF; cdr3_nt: TGTGCCAGCAGTCCCGCCGGGAGGCGTCTCTCCTACGAGCAGTACTTC
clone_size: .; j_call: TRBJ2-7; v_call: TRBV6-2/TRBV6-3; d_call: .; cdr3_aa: CASSLQRGEQYF; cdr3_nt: TGTGCCAGCAGTCTACAGCGTGGAGAGCAGTACTTC
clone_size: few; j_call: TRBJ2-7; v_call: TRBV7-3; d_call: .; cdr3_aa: CASSQDSRGMNEQYF; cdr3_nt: TGTGCCAGCAGCCAAGATAGCAGGGGAATGAACGAGCAGTACTTC
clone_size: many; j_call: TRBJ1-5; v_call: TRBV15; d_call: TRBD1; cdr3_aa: CATSREQGAQFNQPQHF; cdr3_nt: TGTGCCACCAGCAGAGAGCAGGGGGCTCAGTTTAATCAGCCCCAGCATTTT
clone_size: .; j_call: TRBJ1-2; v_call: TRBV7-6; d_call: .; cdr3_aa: CASSRVYRDTNYGYTF; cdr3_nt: TGTGCCAGCAGCCGAGTCTACAGGGACACTAACTATGGCTACACCTTT
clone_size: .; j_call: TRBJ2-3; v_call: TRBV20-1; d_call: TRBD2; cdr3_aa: CSATGTSADTQYF; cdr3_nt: TGCAGTGCAACCGGGACTAGCGCAGATACGCAGTATTTT
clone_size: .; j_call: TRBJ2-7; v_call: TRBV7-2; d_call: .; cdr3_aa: CASSLAASGNFYEQYF; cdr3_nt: TGTGCCAGCAGCTTAGCGGCGAGCGGAAACTTCTACGAGCAGTACTTC
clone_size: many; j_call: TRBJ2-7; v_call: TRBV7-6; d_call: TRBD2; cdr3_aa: CASSLGTSGDFEQYF; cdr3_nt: TGTGCCAGCAGCTTAGGTACTAGCGGTGACTTCGAGCAGTACTTC
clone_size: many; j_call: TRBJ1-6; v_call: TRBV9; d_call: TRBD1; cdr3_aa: CASSSGTGFSPLHF; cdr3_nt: TGTGCCAGCAGCTCGGGGACAGGGTTTTCACCCCTCCACTTT
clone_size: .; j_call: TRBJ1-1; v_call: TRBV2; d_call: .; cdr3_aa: CASSEGAGTEAFF; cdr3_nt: TGTGCCAGCAGTGAAGGAGCGGGCACTGAAGCTTTCTTT
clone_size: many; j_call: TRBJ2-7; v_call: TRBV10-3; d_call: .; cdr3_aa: CAISESPGIYEQYF; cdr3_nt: TGTGCCATCAGTGAGTCTCCGGGGATCTACGAGCAGTACTTC
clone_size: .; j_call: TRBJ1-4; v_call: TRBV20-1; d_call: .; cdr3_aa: CSTRGGSWNEKLFF; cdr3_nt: TGCAGTACTAGAGGGGGGAGTTGGAATGAAAAACTGTTTTTT
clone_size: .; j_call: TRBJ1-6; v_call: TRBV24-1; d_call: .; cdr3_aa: CASSSDIWTDNSPLHF; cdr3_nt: TGTGCCAGCAGTTCCGATATCTGGACAGATAACTCACCCCTCCACTTT
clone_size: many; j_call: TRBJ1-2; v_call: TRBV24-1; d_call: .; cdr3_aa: CATSDAGQSYTF; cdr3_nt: TGTGCCACCAGTGACGCTGGACAGAGCTACACCTTC
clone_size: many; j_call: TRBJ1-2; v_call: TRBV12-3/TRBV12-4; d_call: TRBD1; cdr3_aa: CASSHRDREYGYTF; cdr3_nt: TGTGCCAGCAGTCACCGGGACAGGGAGTATGGCTACACCTTC